Listed below are T cell receptor beta chains from one sample, sequenced in a study of cytomegalovirus exposure and HLA in healthy donors. TCRdb keeps only in-frame clones here, not all; method: immunoSEQ multiplex PCR. The sample has some 140,000 clones, roughly 73% seen once; the top ten hold 1% to 1.5%. Input material: PBMCs. These receptors all stem from a woman between 35 and 50 years old in good health and CMV-seronegative. Each CDR3 is given with its conserved first and last residue. The D gene is left open where the match is weak. A clone size is listed for some rows: how often the clone was seen (once, few, many), or a class if it is expanded.

j_call | clone_size | d_call | cdr3_length | v_call | cdr3_nt | cdr3_aa
TRBJ1-3 | once | TRBD1 | 15 | TRBV5-1 | TGCGCCAGCAGCGGAGGGACAGACTCTGGAAACACCATATATTTT | CASSGGTDSGNTIYF
TRBJ2-5 | - | - | 14 | TRBV27 | TGTGCCAGCAGTTTATTAGCGTCGTTGGAGACCCAGTACTTC | CASSLLASLETQYF
TRBJ1-3 | - | - | 14 | TRBV9 | TGTGCCAGCACGGAGGGAAATACTGGAAACACCATATATTTT | CASTEGNTGNTIYF
TRBJ1-1 | once | TRBD1 | 15 | TRBV28 | TGTGCCAGCAGCAGACAGGGGGCACCGAACACTGAAGCTTTCTTT | CASSRQGAPNTEAFF
TRBJ2-4 | few | TRBD2 | 13 | TRBV5-8 | TGTGCCAGCAGCCGGACTAGCGTGGACATTCAGTACTTC | CASSRTSVDIQYF
TRBJ1-4 | - | - | 13 | TRBV19 | TGTGCCAGCCGGGACTTGATCTGGGAAAAACTGTTTTTT | CASRDLIWEKLFF
TRBJ1-2 | - | - | 14 | TRBV15 | TGTGCCACCAGCAGAACAGGGCCCCTTGATGGCTACACCTTC | CATSRTGPLDGYTF
TRBJ1-1 | - | - | 13 | TRBV6-5 | TGTGCCAGCGCTCGATCGGGGGAAAGAGGAGCTTTCTTT | CASARSGERGAFF
TRBJ2-5 | - | - | 15 | TRBV7-8 | TGTGCCAGCAGCTTAGCGCCCGGGGTGCAAGAGACCCAGTACTTC | CASSLAPGVQETQYF
TRBJ1-1 | - | - | 14 | TRBV2 | TGTGCCAGCAGTGACCGGGGGGCCGTCACTGAAGCTTTCTTT | CASSDRGAVTEAFF
TRBJ1-2 | - | - | 16 | TRBV6-5 | TGTGCCAGCAGTTACTCAGGAGAGCCTCAGAGTTATGGCTACACCTTC | CASSYSGEPQSYGYTF
TRBJ1-2 | - | - | 13 | TRBV15 | TGTGCCACCAGCAGCGACTTATACTATGGCTACACCTTC | CATSSDLYYGYTF
TRBJ2-3 | - | TRBD1 | 16 | TRBV15 | TGTGCCACCAGCAGTGAAGGGACAGGGGGCGCCGATACGCAGTATTTT | CATSSEGTGGADTQYF
TRBJ1-1 | - | TRBD1 | 13 | TRBV29-1 | TGCAGCGCAGACAGGGGTTTAGGAGCTGAAGCTTTCTTT | CSADRGLGAEAFF
TRBJ1-2 | - | TRBD1 | 11 | TRBV28 | TGTGCCAGCAGTTTCACACAGGGGGTAACCTTC | CASSFTQGVTF
TRBJ2-2 | - | - | 13 | TRBV2 | TGTGCCAGCAGTGTGTTAGCTGCCGGGGAGCTGTTTTTT | CASSVLAAGELFF
TRBJ2-7 | - | - | 16 | TRBV14 | TGTGCCAGCAGCCAAGGGGGGAGGAGCGGTGCGGGTGAGCAGTACTTC | CASSQGGRSGAGEQYF
TRBJ2-5 | - | - | 13 | TRBV29-1 | TGCAGCGTTGAACCAGGGACTCAAGAGACCCAGTACTTC | CSVEPGTQETQYF
TRBJ1-3 | - | - | 16 | TRBV10-3 | TGTGCCATCAAAGAGTCAGGGAAGGAGCGGGAGAACACCATATATTTT | CAIKESGKERENTIYF
TRBJ1-1 | - | - | 14 | TRBV5-1 | TGCGCCAGCAGCTTGGGGCAGGGAGGTACTGAAGCTTTCTTT | CASSLGQGGTEAFF
TRBJ2-1 | - | TRBD2 | 18 | TRBV5-6 | TGTGCCAGCAGTGTGGTTTGGGGCCTAGCGGGGGAATTATATGAGCAGTTCTTC | CASSVVWGLAGELYEQFF
TRBJ2-1 | few | TRBD2 | 15 | TRBV4-2 | TGTGCCAGCAGCCAAGCCTCCGGGGGGGCCTATGAGCAGTTCTTC | CASSQASGGAYEQFF
TRBJ1-5 | - | TRBD1 | 13 | TRBV19 | TGTGCCAGTGGCGGGACAGGGAATCAGCCCCAGCATTTT | CASGGTGNQPQHF
TRBJ2-1 | - | TRBD2 | 16 | TRBV7-9 | TGTGCCAGCAGCTTACGCGGGGGGTCATCCTACAATGAGCAGTTCTTC | CASSLRGGSSYNEQFF